What follows are 29 T cell receptor beta chains derived from one specimen sequenced in a study of a mutant IDH1 vaccine in newly diagnosed glioma. Here immunoSEQ multiplex PCR was the method, and the copy in TCRdb shows in-frame clones only, minus some. The data show tens of thousands of clones, around 87% seen once. Their target antigens are unknown. The time point denotes: week 23, last vaccination. Topical imiquimod was applied with each vaccine dose, which held 300 ug of mutant IDH1 20-mer peptide. This sample comprised PBMCs, obtained from a glioma patient whose treatment included an IDH1 peptide vaccine. The receptors shown here come from a man aged 35-49 years with glioma.

J is TRBJ1-2 and V is TRBV5-1; 7 bases are a match to TRBD1. Per the germline V gene, CDR1 is SGHRS and CDR2 is YFSETQ. With V trimmed by 2 bases and J by 8 bases, 6 bases remained unmatched. CDR3 length: 13 amino acids. CDR3 nucleotides: TGCGCCAGCAGCTTCGAGGGGGCTCAAGGCTACACCTTC. Protein product: CASSFEGAQGYTF.

This clone was detected only once. The CDR3 reads CASRAGFGQPQHF. In DNA, the CDR3 is TGTGCCAGTAGAGCAGGTTTTGGTCAGCCCCAGCATTTT. This sequence joins TRBV19 and TRBJ1-5; no definite D call. Germline CDR1 LNHDA, CDR2 SQIVND (reference sequence). Trimming stripped 6 bases from V and 6 bases from J, with 12 bases between. CDR3 length: 13 residues.

V gene TRBV5-6 combines with J gene TRBJ2-3; TRBD1 is a possible D gene (5 bases). Trimming took off 2 bases at V and 1 base at J, with 14 bases between the two ends. The CDR3 is 16 residues long. CDR1 is SGHDT and CDR2 is YYEEEE in the germline V gene. As DNA, the CDR3 is TGTGCCAGCAGCTTTGCCCAGGGTTCTCGCACAGATACGCAGTATTTT. Translation: CASSFAQGSRTDTQYF.

The chain recombines TRBV25-1 with TRBJ2-7; no firm D call. This CDR3 contains 12 residues. V was cut by 2 bases and J by 12 bases, with 14 bases left in between. Germline assignment: CDR1 MGHDK and CDR2 SYGVNS. The CDR3 is CASSEGWVGPYF. The CDR3 DNA reads as TGTGCCAGCAGTGAAGGATGGGTCGGGCCGTACTTC.

V gene TRBV5-5 combines with J gene TRBJ2-7; maybe TRBD2 (6 bases). The CDR3 spans 14 residues. Germline V gene sequence: CDR1 SGHKS, CDR2 YYEKEE (reference sequence). Trimming took 4 bases from V and 4 from J, leaving 15 bases between them. The CDR3 region is CASSHLVADYEQYF. CDR3 DNA: TGTGCCAGCAGCCACCTGGTAGCGGATTACGAGCAGTACTTC.

Worth noting for this clone: Other DNA sequences from this sample encode an identical CDR3 as well. The rearrangement uses TRBV7-9 and TRBJ1-5; 8 nucleotides line up with TRBD1. V dropped 4 bases and J dropped 5; count of bases not matched to a gene: 1. This CDR3 region has 13 residues. The germline V gene has CDR1 SEHNR and CDR2 FQNEAQ (reference sequence). CDR3 nucleotide sequence: TGTGCCAGCAGCTCACAGGGGGATCAGCCCCAGCATTTT. Translated: CASSSQGDQPQHF.

V and J are TRBV7-9 and TRBJ2-5; tentative D call: TRBD1 (5 bases). Trimming stripped 4 bases from V and 4 bases from J, with 16 bases between. The CDR3 loop spans 15 amino acids. Germline lookup yields CDR1 SEHNR and CDR2 FQNEAQ (reference sequence). CDR3 coding DNA: TGTGCCAGCAGCTCGCCTGGACATGATCGAGAGACCCAGTACTTC. The encoded protein is CASSSPGHDRETQYF.

V is TRBV6-6 and J is TRBJ1-5, with D possibly TRBD1 on 6 matching bases. The ends were cut back, 5 bases at V and 3 bases at J, with 14 bases in the middle. The germline V gene encodes CDR1 MNHNY and CDR2 SVGAGI (reference sequence). There are 15 residues in the CDR3. This CDR3 is CASSRTGSVNQPQHF. The DNA for the CDR3 is TGTGCCAGCAGTCGCACAGGGTCCGTCAATCAGCCCCAGCATTTT.

The gene calls are TRBV4-1 and TRBJ2-7, with 12 nucleotides matching TRBD1. The CDR3 covers 15 residues. The ends lost 5 bases at V and 6 bases at J; junction bases unmatched: 8. Germline loops: CDR1 MGHRA, CDR2 YSYEKL. The chain's CDR3 is CASSVSGTGGREQYF. CDR3 coding DNA: TGCGCCAGCAGCGTTTCCGGGACAGGGGGCCGCGAGCAGTACTTC.

This rearrangement joins TRBV7-2 to TRBJ2-2; 14 bases are shared with TRBD2. The CDR3 loop spans 15 amino acids. CDR1 is SGHTA, CDR2 FQGNSA, per germline. With 5 bases clipped from V and 8 bases from J, the junction kept 4 bases outside the gene matches. This chain's CDR3 is CASSTGLAGAGELFF. The CDR3 DNA follows: TGTGCCAGCAGCACGGGACTAGCGGGAGCGGGGGAGCTGTTTTTT.

The genes are TRBV10-3 and TRBJ1-2; D not resolved. The CDR3 loop spans 13 amino acids. Trimming shortened V by 3 bases and J by 7 bases, and 12 bases separated the two germline ends. Germline CDR1 and CDR2: ENHRY and SYGVKD. The DNA for the CDR3 is TGTGCCATCAGTGATTTTCAGGCGCCTGGCTACACCTTC. This gives the protein CAISDFQAPGYTF.

This clone has just one count. The genes are TRBV10-3 and TRBJ2-7, with 7 bases identical to TRBD1. The germline V gene encodes CDR1 ENHRY and CDR2 SYGVKD. The CDR3 runs to 12 residues. The J segment lost 3 bases and the V segment lost 8 bases, leaving 4 bases of the junction unmatched. The CDR3 DNA is TGTGCCATCGGGACAGAAGTCTACGAGCAGTACTTC. It specifies CAIGTEVYEQYF.

This clone has just a few counts. The rearrangement joins TRBV27 to TRBJ2-3; D not resolved. Trimming removed 4 bases from V and 2 bases from J, with 16 bases in between. The CDR3 is made up of 16 amino acids. Germline assignment: CDR1 MNHEY and CDR2 SMNVEV (reference sequence). DNA of the CDR3: TGTGCCAGCAGTTCATGGATAGACGGGTACACAGATACGCAGTATTTT. The encoded protein is CASSSWIDGYTDTQYF.

The V call is TRBV14, the J call TRBJ2-5; D gene ambiguous. Germline V CDR1 and CDR2: SGHDN, FVKESK. V was shortened by 4 bases and J by 5 bases, with 11 bases between the two germline ends. The CDR3 is 13 amino acids. The CDR3 coding sequence is TGTGCCAGCAGCCCCCCCAACCGCGAGACCCAGTACTTC. As protein: CASSPPNRETQYF.

The chain employs TRBV5-5 and TRBJ1-4; D may be TRBD1 (5 bases). The CDR3 has 16 residues. Trimming removed 2 bases at V and 8 bases at J, with 19 bases between. Germline CDR1 SGHKS, CDR2 YYEKEE (reference sequence). The CDR3 DNA is TGTGCCAGCAGCTTTCGGTGGGGTACGGGGGAAGAAAAACTGTTTTTT. Its translation: CASSFRWGTGEEKLFF.

This rearrangement joins TRBV7-2 to TRBJ2-7; TRBD2 matches at 7 bases. There are 13 residues in the CDR3. The germline V gene encodes CDR1 SGHTA and CDR2 FQGNSA. The V gene end was trimmed by 5 bases and the J gene end by 3 bases; junction bases not matched to a gene: 4. The CDR3 is CASSPGLFYEQYF. In nucleotides, the CDR3 is TGTGCCAGCAGCCCGGGACTATTCTACGAGCAGTACTTC.

The chain joins TRBV6-6 to TRBJ2-1, with unresolved D. This CDR3 has 11 amino acids. The germline V gene has CDR1 MNHNY and CDR2 SVGAGI (reference sequence). Deletions cut 8 bases from V and 7 bases from J, with 9 bases between. CDR3 amino acids: CASAILNEQFF. The CDR3 region has the DNA TGTGCCAGCGCCATCCTAAATGAGCAGTTCTTC.

Comment on this clone: One end of the junction is discordant with germline, which a read error may explain. V usage is TRBV5-1 and J usage is TRBJ2-1, with TRBD1 matching over 8 bases. The germline V gene has CDR1 SGHRS and CDR2 YFSETQ. The CDR3 length is 16 residues. The CDR3 loop reads CASSLVAGGAYNEQFF. The CDR3 DNA is TGCGCCAGCAGCTTGGTGGCAGGGGGCGCCTATAATGAGCAGTTCTTC. Using reference TRBV5-1 and TRBJ2-1 for the parts outside the CDR3, the full variable domain is KAGVTQTPRYLIKTRGQQVTLSCSPISGHRSVSWYQQTPGQGLQFLFEYFSETQRNKGNFPGRFSGRQFSNSRSEMNVSTLELGDSALYLCASSLVAGGAYNEQFFGPGTRLTVL.

The chain recombines TRBV4-1 with TRBJ2-1; TRBD2 aligns across 9 bases. Germline trimming cut 4 bases from V and 0 bases from J; bases unmatched to any gene: 10. The germline gives CDR1 MGHRA, CDR2 YSYEKL. This CDR3 contains 18 residues. The CDR3 sequence is CASSPSPGTSLSYNEQFF. The CDR3 DNA follows: TGCGCCAGCAGCCCGAGTCCCGGGACTAGCCTCTCCTACAATGAGCAGTTCTTC.

V and J are TRBV7-9 and TRBJ1-2; TRBD1 aligns across 7 bases. CDR3 length equals 17 residues. Germline V lookup: CDR1 SEHNR, CDR2 FQNEAQ (reference sequence). The J segment lost 7 bases and the V segment lost 2 bases, leaving 16 bases of the junction unmatched. The CDR3 sequence is CASSLNSGTQGVRGYTF. Written as DNA, the CDR3 is TGTGCCAGCAGCTTAAACTCCGGGACCCAGGGGGTTCGTGGCTACACCTTC.

The J gene is TRBJ2-1, the V gene TRBV9, with TRBD2 matching over 9 bases. CDR1 and CDR2 from the germline V gene are SGDLS and YYNGEE. This CDR3 comprises 14 residues. The junction had 8 bases not matched to a gene; V was cut back by 4 bases and J by 9 bases. CDR3 loop: CASSLLAGSGEQFF. CDR3 bases: TGTGCCAGCAGCCTCCTAGCGGGAAGCGGTGAGCAGTTCTTC.

The rearrangement uses TRBV4-1 and TRBJ1-5, with D possibly matching TRBD1 (5 bases). From germline, CDR1 is MGHRA and CDR2 YSYEKL. This CDR3 has 17 residues. V was trimmed by 1 base and J by 4 bases, leaving 17 bases between them. The CDR3 here is CASSQAGLNRRNQPQHF. CDR3 bases: TGCGCCAGCAGCCAAGCGGGTTTGAACAGGAGGAATCAGCCCCAGCATTTT.

V gene TRBV7-2 combines with J gene TRBJ1-5; D is undetermined. Per the germline V gene, CDR1 is SGHTA and CDR2 is FQGNSA. CDR3 size: 15 residues. The ends were cut back, 5 bases at V and 4 bases at J, with 15 bases in the middle. The CDR3 DNA reads as TGTGCCAGCAGCCAGTCAAGACTAACGAATCAGCCCCAGCATTTT. Its translation: CASSQSRLTNQPQHF.

The J gene is TRBJ2-1, the V gene TRBV7-7, with D possibly matching TRBD1 (8 bases). V dropped 5 bases and J dropped 7 bases, with 24 bases sitting between them. This CDR3 has 17 amino acids. CDR1 and CDR2 from the germline V gene are SSHAT and FNYEAQ (reference sequence). The CDR3 loop is CASSPQAGTGLGNEQFF. CDR3 DNA sequence: TGTGCCAGCAGCCCGCAAGCAGGGACAGGACTAGGGAATGAGCAGTTCTTC. Full variable domain (remainder filled in from reference TRBV7-7 and TRBJ2-1): GAGVSQSPRYKVTKRGQDVTLRCDPISSHATLYWYQQALGQGPEFLTYFNYEAQPDKSGLPSDRFSAERPEGSISTLTIQRTEQRDSAMYRCASSPQAGTGLGNEQFFGPGTRLTVL.

The chain joins TRBV5-1 to TRBJ1-3; the D is unclear. This CDR3 spans 15 amino acids. With 2 bases removed from V and 0 bases from J, the gap between germline ends came to 9 bases. CDR1 and CDR2 from the germline V gene are SGHRS and YFSETQ. The CDR3 coding sequence is TGCGCCAGCAGCTTAGACGGTAACTCTGGAAACACCATATATTTT. Protein sequence: CASSLDGNSGNTIYF.

The chain has TRBV29-1 and TRBJ2-7; D is perhaps TRBD2 (7 bases). The germline V and J ends were trimmed by 5 bases and 5 bases, with 13 bases remaining between them. Germline V CDR1 and CDR2: SQVTM, ANQGSEA. The CDR3 sequence is 12 residues long. The chain's CDR3 is CSVIQGGDEQYF. CDR3 coding DNA: TGCAGCGTTATCCAAGGGGGGGACGAGCAGTACTTC.

This clone has a single count. This chain links TRBV4-1 with TRBJ2-7; 7 nucleotides align to TRBD1. CDR3 size: 15 residues. Germline lookup yields CDR1 MGHRA and CDR2 YSYEKL. The J segment lost 3 bases and the V segment lost 0 bases, leaving 5 bases of the junction unmatched. CDR3 residues: CASSQDHPGGYEQYF. DNA of the CDR3: TGCGCCAGCAGCCAAGATCATCCAGGGGGCTACGAGCAGTACTTC.

The genes are TRBV19 and TRBJ2-2; the match to TRBD1 covers 7 bases. The germline V gene encodes CDR1 LNHDA and CDR2 SQIVND (reference sequence). The CDR3 is 15 residues long. Unmatched junction bases numbered 8, after V lost 8 bases and J lost 2 bases. The CDR3 is CASESGTENTGELFF. CDR3 sequence (DNA): TGTGCCAGTGAATCCGGGACAGAAAACACCGGGGAGCTGTTTTTT.

J is TRBJ1-1 and V is TRBV19; maybe TRBD1 (5 bases). The CDR3 consists of 12 residues. In germline, CDR1 is LNHDA, CDR2 SQIVND (reference sequence). Between the trimmed V and J ends, which lost 3 bases and 6 bases, there was a span of 8 bases. The CDR3 loop reads CASSIARAEAFF. CDR3 nucleotides: TGTGCCAGTAGTATTGCCAGGGCTGAAGCTTTCTTT.